Each of the 13 T cell receptor beta chains below was sequenced from the same sample in a study of T cell changes during pregnancy in multiple sclerosis (dated by TCRdb to between 2019 and 2020). The library was generated by the immunoSEQ multiplex PCR assay. The immuneACCESS repertoire file appears here via TCRdb, limited to in-frame rearrangements. These files lack a portion of the clones; in checked studies, under half of the deficit traces to unresolved V genes, and the cause of the others is not known. The sample table contains under 110,000 clones; only one count was recorded for 80% to 95% of them. Of the sample, about 3.1% is held by the ten largest clones. Source: peripheral blood, taken in the second trimester of pregnancy. These TCRs come from a female donor with multiple sclerosis, enrolled in a pregnancy study.

The V and J genes are TRBV4-3 and TRBJ2-7, with D possibly being TRBD1 (5 bases). Germline loops: CDR1 LGHNA, CDR2 YSLEER. Trimming pared 0 bases from V and 0 bases from J, leaving 15 bases between. The CDR3 totals 17 residues. In nucleotides, the CDR3 is TGCGCCAGCAGCCAAGATTGGGGCGACAGATCCTCCTACGAGCAGTACTTC. Protein: CASSQDWGDRSSYEQYF.

The genes are TRBV9 and TRBJ1-2; D may be TRBD1 (5 bases). CDR3 length: 14 amino acids. Looked up from germline, CDR1 is SGDLS and CDR2 is YYNGEE. Trimming took 4 bases from V and 5 from J, leaving 15 bases between them. The CDR3 DNA sequence: TGTGCCAGCAGCTCCAAAATCGGGGGGTATGGCTACACCTTC. Its protein is CASSSKIGGYGYTF. Combining the CDR3 with reference TRBV9 and TRBJ1-2 gives the whole variable domain DSGVTQTPKHLITATGQRVTLRCSPRSGDLSVYWYQQSLDQGLQFLIQYYNGEERAKGNILERFSAQQFPDLHSELNLSSLELGDSALYFCASSSKIGGYGYTFGSGTRLTVV.

The chain uses TRBV5-1 and TRBJ2-3, with D tentatively TRBD1 (6 bases). The CDR3 totals 14 residues. Germline V gene sequence: CDR1 SGHRS, CDR2 YFSETQ. The V end was cut by 4 bases, the J end by 2 bases, with 11 bases between. The DNA for the CDR3 is TGCGCCAGCAGCACGGGGACACTCACAGATACGCAGTATTTT. Translated, it gives CASSTGTLTDTQYF.

The V call is TRBV4-2, the J call TRBJ1-5; D remains ambiguous. CDR1 and CDR2 from the germline V gene are LGHNA and YNFKEQ. This CDR3 spans 16 amino acids. V lost 0 bases and J lost 4, with 13 bases in between. CDR3 DNA: TGTGCCAGCAGCCAAGATACGAACAGCACTAATCAGCCCCAGCATTTT. It yields the protein CASSQDTNSTNQPQHF.

This chain links TRBV6-5 with TRBJ2-7, with 9 nucleotides matching TRBD1. The CDR3 covers 14 residues. Germline CDR1 and CDR2: MNHEY and SVGAGI. Trimming cost V 2 bases and J 2 bases; bases outside gene matches: 1. CDR3 residues: CASSYGTGPYEQYF. CDR3 bases: TGTGCCAGCAGTTACGGGACAGGGCCCTACGAGCAGTACTTC.

This clone has only a few counts. The chain links TRBV7-2 to TRBJ2-7; 7 nucleotides agree with TRBD1. Trimming took 5 bases from V and 3 from J; bases not matched to a gene: 7. CDR3 length: 14 amino acids. Germline CDR1 SGHTA, CDR2 FQGNSA. DNA for the CDR3: TGTGCCAGCAGCGCGACAGGGTCGTTCTACGAGCAGTACTTC. Translation: CASSATGSFYEQYF. The full variable domain, its missing parts supplied by reference TRBV7-2 and TRBJ2-7, is GAGVSQSPSNKVTEKGKDVELRCDPISGHTALYWYRQSLGQGLEFLIYFQGNSAPDKSGLPSDRFSAERTGGSVSTLTIQRTQQEDSAVYLCASSATGSFYEQYFGPGTRLTVT.

The CDR3 DNA is TGTGCCAGTGGTGACAGGATTTATGGCTACACCTTC. Protein sequence: CASGDRIYGYTF. The J gene is TRBJ1-2, the V gene TRBV6-6, with D possibly TRBD1 on 6 matching bases. V was shortened by 9 bases and J by 5 bases, with 13 bases between the two germline ends. The CDR3 sequence is 12 residues long. Germline-derived CDR1 and CDR2 are MNHNY and SVGAGI (reference sequence).

The chain carries TRBV19 and TRBJ1-2, with TRBD1 identical over 7 bases. In germline, CDR1 is LNHDA, CDR2 SQIVND (reference sequence). This CDR3 has 13 amino acids. The ends lost 3 bases at V and 6 bases at J; junction bases unmatched: 4. The CDR3: CASSIVTGDGYTF. The CDR3 DNA sequence: TGTGCCAGTAGTATCGTCACAGGGGATGGCTACACCTTC.

This chain uses TRBV2 with TRBJ2-1; maybe TRBD2 (6 bases). Trimming took 4 bases from V and 6 from J, leaving 16 bases between them. The CDR3 runs to 15 residues. In germline, CDR1 is SNHLY, CDR2 FYNNEI. CDR3 residues: CASSAGTGLGNEQFF. CDR3 in DNA: TGTGCCAGCAGTGCAGGGACGGGACTGGGCAATGAGCAGTTCTTC.

The chain joins TRBV19 to TRBJ1-3; D call uncertain. This CDR3 has 14 amino acids. V was shortened by 0 bases and J by 3 bases, with 6 bases between the two germline ends. The germline V gene encodes CDR1 LNHDA and CDR2 SQIVND (reference sequence). CDR3 amino acids: CASSIDRVGNTIYF. DNA of the CDR3: TGTGCCAGTAGTATAGATCGCGTTGGAAACACCATATATTTT.

This chain links TRBV6-6 with TRBJ2-7, with D maybe TRBD2 (5 bases). Germline V gene sequence: CDR1 MNHNY, CDR2 SVGAGI (reference sequence). The V gene lost 0 bases and the J gene lost 2 bases, with 14 bases spanning the gap. The CDR3 has 16 amino acids. The CDR3 spells CASSYSPSGKTYEQYF. The CDR3, as DNA: TGTGCCAGCAGTTACTCTCCCTCCGGGAAGACCTACGAGCAGTACTTC.

The chain recombines TRBV29-1 with TRBJ2-7; 12 nucleotides agree with TRBD1. The germline CDR1 and CDR2 sequences are SQVTM and ANQGSEA. V shed 2 bases, J shed 5 bases, and the junction held 7 bases outside the gene matches. CDR3 length: 15 amino acids. CDR3 coding DNA: TGCAGCGTTGAATTACCGGGACAGGGGGCCCACGAGCAGTACTTC. It yields the protein CSVELPGQGAHEQYF.

The sample holds one count of this clone. The chain links TRBV5-8 to TRBJ2-7, with 8 bases matching TRBD2. This CDR3 contains 17 residues. V was clipped by 1 base and J by 0 bases; unmatched bases: 9. Germline lookup yields CDR1 SGHTS and CDR2 YDEGEE. CDR3 nucleotides: TGTGCCAGCAGCTTGCTAGCGGGTATTACACCCTCCTACGAGCAGTACTTC. Encoded protein: CASSLLAGITPSYEQYF.